The following is a TCR beta chain sequence with its context. The germline V gene encodes CDR1 MDHEN and CDR2 SYDVKM. CDR3 length: 20 amino acids. V shed 3 bases, J shed 9 bases, and the junction held 23 bases outside the gene matches. TCRdb's table, derived via immunoSEQ multiplex PCR, lists solely in-frame clones and lacks some. Of tens of thousands of clones in the sample, roughly 90% were seen once. This record comes from a study of control samples from healthy donors and cancer patients. Material for sequencing was blood. This sequence joins TRBV28 and TRBJ1-6; TRBD1 aligns across 7 bases. The receptor was derived from a woman aged 25-40 years in good health. The CDR3 reads CASSLTGLGKANPGGSPLHF. CDR3 coding DNA: TGTGCCAGCAGTTTGACAGGTTTGGGGAAAGCGAACCCAGGGGGTTCACCCCTCCACTTT.